The rows below give T cell receptor beta chains drawn from one sample of a study of shared clonotypes between healthy human individuals. The table came from immunoSEQ multiplex PCR; TCRdb's copy has only in-frame clones and leaves some out. The table shows about 2.1 million clones, with about 94% occurring only once. Sequencing was carried out using naive CD8+ T cells from PBMCs. These receptors were obtained from a man aged 18 to 30 in good health. Some clones in this sample may be carry-over from other donors' samples. CDR3s include the opening cysteine and the closing phenylalanine or tryptophan. D genes are given only for firm matches.

J gene: TRBJ2-7; D gene: TRBD1; V gene: TRBV6-5; CDR3 protein: CASSYSRTGAYEQYF; CDR3 DNA: TGTGCCAGCAGTTACTCCAGGACAGGGGCCTACGAGCAGTACTTC
J gene: TRBJ1-1; D gene: -; V gene: TRBV15; CDR3 protein: CATSRGDLLAFF; CDR3 DNA: TGTGCCACCAGCAGAGGAGACCTTCTCGCTTTCTTT
J gene: TRBJ2-3; D gene: TRBD2; V gene: TRBV9; CDR3 protein: CASSVSGGRADTQYF; CDR3 DNA: TGTGCCAGCAGCGTATCTGGCGGGAGGGCAGATACGCAGTATTTT
J gene: TRBJ2-7; D gene: -; V gene: TRBV4-1; CDR3 protein: CASSQDVRQGEMGEQYF; CDR3 DNA: TGCGCCAGCAGCCAGGACGTCCGTCAGGGCGAGATGGGAGAGCAGTACTTC
J gene: TRBJ2-7; D gene: TRBD2; V gene: TRBV7-6; CDR3 protein: CASSLASAGRISYEQYF; CDR3 DNA: TGTGCCAGCAGCTTAGCGTCCGCCGGGAGGATCTCCTACGAGCAGTACTTC
J gene: TRBJ2-5; D gene: -; V gene: TRBV5-6; CDR3 protein: CASSYVETQYF; CDR3 DNA: TGTGCCAGCAGTTACGTCGAGACCCAGTACTTC
J gene: TRBJ2-1; D gene: TRBD2; V gene: TRBV9; CDR3 protein: CASSPSGRAQGEQFF; CDR3 DNA: TGTGCCAGCAGCCCTAGCGGGAGGGCCCAAGGTGAGCAGTTCTTC
J gene: TRBJ2-1; D gene: TRBD2; V gene: TRBV4-1; CDR3 protein: CASSQTLLTSSYNEQFF; CDR3 DNA: TGCGCCAGCAGCCAGACACTTTTGACTAGCAGCTACAATGAGCAGTTCTTC
J gene: TRBJ2-7; D gene: TRBD2; V gene: TRBV4-3; CDR3 protein: CASSQYLAGGAYEQYF; CDR3 DNA: TGCGCCAGCAGCCAGTACCTAGCGGGGGGGGCCTACGAGCAGTACTTC
J gene: TRBJ2-5; D gene: TRBD2; V gene: TRBV29-1; CDR3 protein: CSVEVGIASGRRETQYF; CDR3 DNA: TGCAGCGTTGAAGTAGGTATAGCTAGCGGGAGGAGAGAGACCCAGTACTTC